What follows describes a single T cell receptor (beta chain). Some clones are missing from TCRdb's copy, which holds only in-frame ones; the method was immunoSEQ multiplex PCR. In the table there are more than 200,000 clones, 70% to 90% of which are singletons. The data originate from a study of blood T cell repertoires in COVID-19. Across the study: Samples representing acute and convalescent COVID-19 were sourced from the United States, Italy and Spain. PBMCs, B-cell-depleted T cells, or T cells were the source of the cDNA or gDNA that made up the material.

Cohorts were based on clinical histories the participants reported. Per the germline V gene, CDR1 is MGHDK and CDR2 is SYGVNS. V gave up 7 bases and J gave up 2 bases, with 14 bases separating them. This CDR3 has 14 residues. Sequences were obtained from PBMCs or T cells enriched from blood (not recorded which). This receptor was obtained from a man between 25 and 39 years old with acute COVID-19. The chain has TRBV25-1 and TRBJ1-1; D call uncertain. The CDR3 reads CASTHGEPNTEAFF. CDR3 in DNA: TGTGCCAGCACCCACGGGGAGCCTAACACTGAAGCTTTCTTT.